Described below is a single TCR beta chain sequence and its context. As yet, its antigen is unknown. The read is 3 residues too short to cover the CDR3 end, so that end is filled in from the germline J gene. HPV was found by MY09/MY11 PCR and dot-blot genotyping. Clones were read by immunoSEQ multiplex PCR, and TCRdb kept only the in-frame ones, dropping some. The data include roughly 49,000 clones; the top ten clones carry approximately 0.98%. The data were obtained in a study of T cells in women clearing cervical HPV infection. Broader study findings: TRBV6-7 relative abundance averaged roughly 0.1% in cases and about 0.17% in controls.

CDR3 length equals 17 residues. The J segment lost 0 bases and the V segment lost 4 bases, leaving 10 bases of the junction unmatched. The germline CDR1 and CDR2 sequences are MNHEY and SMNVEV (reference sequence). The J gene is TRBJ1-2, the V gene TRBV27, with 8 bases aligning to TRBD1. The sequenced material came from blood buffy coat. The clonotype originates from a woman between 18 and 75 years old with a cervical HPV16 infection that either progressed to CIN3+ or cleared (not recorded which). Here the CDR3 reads CASSSGGRIGANYGYTF. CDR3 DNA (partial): TGTGCCAGCAGTTCAGGGGGCAGGATTGGAGCTAACTATGGC.